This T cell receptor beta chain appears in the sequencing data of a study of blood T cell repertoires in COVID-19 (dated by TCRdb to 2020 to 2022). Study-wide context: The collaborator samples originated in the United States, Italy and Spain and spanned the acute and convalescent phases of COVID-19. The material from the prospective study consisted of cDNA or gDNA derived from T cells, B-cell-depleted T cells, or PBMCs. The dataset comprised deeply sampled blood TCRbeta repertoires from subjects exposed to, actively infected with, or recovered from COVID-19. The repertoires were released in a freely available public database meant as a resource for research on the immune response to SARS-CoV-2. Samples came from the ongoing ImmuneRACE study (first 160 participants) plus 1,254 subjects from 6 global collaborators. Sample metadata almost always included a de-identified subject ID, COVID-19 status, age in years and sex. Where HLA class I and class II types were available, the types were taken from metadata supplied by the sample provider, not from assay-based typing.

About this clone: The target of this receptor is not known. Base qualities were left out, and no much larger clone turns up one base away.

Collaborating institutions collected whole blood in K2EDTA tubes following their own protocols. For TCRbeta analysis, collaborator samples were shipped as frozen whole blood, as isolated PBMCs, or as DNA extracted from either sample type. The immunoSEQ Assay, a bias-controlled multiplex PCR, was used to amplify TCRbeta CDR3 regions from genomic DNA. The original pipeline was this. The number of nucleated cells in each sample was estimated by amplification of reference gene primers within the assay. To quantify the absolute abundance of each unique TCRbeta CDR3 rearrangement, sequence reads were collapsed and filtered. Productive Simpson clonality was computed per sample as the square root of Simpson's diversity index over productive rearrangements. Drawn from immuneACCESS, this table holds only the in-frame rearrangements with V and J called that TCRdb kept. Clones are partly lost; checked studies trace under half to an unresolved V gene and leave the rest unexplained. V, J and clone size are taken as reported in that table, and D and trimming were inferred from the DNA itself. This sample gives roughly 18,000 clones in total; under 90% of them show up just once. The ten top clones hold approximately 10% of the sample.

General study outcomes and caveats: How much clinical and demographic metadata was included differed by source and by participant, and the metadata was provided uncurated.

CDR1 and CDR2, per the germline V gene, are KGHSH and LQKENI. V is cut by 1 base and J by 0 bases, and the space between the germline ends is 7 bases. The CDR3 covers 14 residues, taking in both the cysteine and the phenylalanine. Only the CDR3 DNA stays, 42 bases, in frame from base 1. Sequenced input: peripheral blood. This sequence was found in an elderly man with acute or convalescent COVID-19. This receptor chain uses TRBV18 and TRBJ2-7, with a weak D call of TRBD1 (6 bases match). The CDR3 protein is CASSPRDTSYEQYF. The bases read TGTGCCAGCTCACCACGGGACACCTCCTACGAGCAGTACTTC.